The source of this TCR beta chain is a study of Graves' ophthalmopathy and Graves' hyperthyroidism (dated by TCRdb to 2017 to 2018). Study-wide context: Peripheral blood was collected at initial diagnosis, before any treatment. In over 5 hyperthyroidism patients, the T-cell repertoire of thyroid tissue was compared with the T-cell repertoire of blood. The independent validation cohort included about 20 hyperthyroidism patients plus 17 patients who later progressed from hyperthyroidism to ophthalmopathy. To explore V-J signatures that separate ophthalmopathy from hyperthyroidism, a discovery set of more than 95 patients was enrolled, consisting of more than 40 with ophthalmopathy and under 65 with stable hyperthyroidism. The study used TCR beta repertoire signatures to distinguish Graves' ophthalmopathy from Graves' hyperthyroidism and to predict progression to ophthalmopathy. Following sample collection, hyperthyroidism patients were given methimazole at a starting dose of 30 mg daily, and ophthalmopathy patients were given high-dose intravenous methylprednisolone. In total, around 140 blood samples were TCR-sequenced: 43 ophthalmopathy, some 80 hyperthyroidism and roughly 17 hyperthyroidism-to-ophthalmopathy patients. For training and testing, the 100 or so patients in the discovery cohort were randomly divided in a 7:3 ratio. What the research found in general, with its limitations: Most expanded thyroid clonotypes with a frequency above 0.001 also appeared in blood, which suggests that blood repertoires may reflect the immune response in the thyroid. In validation, the model predicted ophthalmopathy progression with about 71% sensitivity and roughly 72% specificity; some 13 predicted patients were CT-confirmed with GO in a median of about 7.1 months. Ophthalmopathy was separated from stable hyperthyroidism by the 13-signature model with more than 85% sensitivity and 81% to 84% specificity in cross-validation and with 80%/75% in the test set. No statistical method was used to predetermine the sample size, and group allocation was not hidden from the investigators.

Hyperthyroidism was defined as stable when no progression to ophthalmopathy occurred within 18 months of follow-up. Hyperthyroidism patients were newly diagnosed, with disease duration under 2 months, and aged 18 to 65 years. Anyone with other autoimmune diseases, uncontrolled infections, pregnancy or lactation was excluded from the study. Diagnosis was based on clinical symptoms, serum thyroxine, TRAb, thyroid ultrasound and orbital computed tomography. Using Ficoll-Paque density gradient centrifugation, PBMCs were isolated from about 10 ml of fresh peripheral blood. Trizol reagent was used to extract the total RNA, and its quality was then checked on an Agilent 2100 Bioanalyzer. TCR beta CDR3 regions were amplified from RNA transcripts for repertoire sequencing. The first round was an RT-PCR using HTBI primers with the Qiagen OneStep RT-PCR kit, and this first round was followed by a second-round multiplex PCR, then size selection and purification. Libraries were sequenced paired-end with 100 bp reads on an Illumina HiSeq2000. Turning to the authors' computational methods: Reads were processed with SOAPnuke, discarding reads with adapters, uncalled bases, mean Phred below 15, or no exact constant-primer or identifier match. COPE v1.2.5 was used to merge high-quality paired reads. Unique nucleotide sequences were defined as clonotypes and aligned to IMGT TRB V, D and J references using MiTCR v1.1. The analysis was limited to V-J combinations with a frequency above 0.0001, which together covered approximately 99% of repertoires. A TCR clonal expansion and chaos score per V-J combination was defined as the ratio of F50 clonal expansion to chaos observed in the TCRdist matrix. Welch's t-statistics and random forest were used to reduce the features to roughly 14 V-J combinations, which were then used as input to a naive Bayes classifier. The Morisita-Horn index was used to measure how similar the thyroid and blood repertoires were. TCRdb reanalyzed the raw reads on its own, using fastp at Q25 for trimming and MiXCR for clone calling, and kept in-frame beta chains. Rows merge per CDR3 protein into single entries with the most common DNA and genes. The V and J calls were determined by TCRdb, not by the authors. Present in this sample are 620,000 or so distinct CDR3 sequences, 22% of which were seen just once. The top ten hold around 7% of the sample.

The CDR3 has 13 amino acids, counting the end cysteine and phenylalanine. The read is trimmed to its CDR3 DNA, 39 bases read in frame from base 1. V was cut back by 0 bases and J by 11 bases, leaving a gap of 13 bases between them. CDR1 MNHNS and CDR2 SASEGT are derived from the germline V gene. Remarks on this clonotype: It has no known antigen specificity. There are no base qualities to consult, and no much larger clone falls within one base.

Rearrangement joined TRBV6-1 to TRBJ1-1, with the D gene call left open. This clonotype was obtained from a woman aged 18 to 35 with stable Graves' hyperthyroidism. Some clones in this sample may be carry-over from other donors' samples. Donor details come from another sample of the same person, matched by shared clones. Sequenced: peripheral blood. The nucleotide sequence reads as follows: TGTGCCAGCAGTGAAGCGGTCATCCGGTGGGCTTTCTTT. Its protein product is CASSEAVIRWAFF.